The following is a T cell receptor beta chain sequence with its context. This specimen comes from a study of T cell responses to AZD1222 COVID-19 vaccine. The germline CDR1 and CDR2 sequences are SGDLS and YYNGEE. V lost 2 bases and J 6 bases, leaving 8 bases between the germline ends. CDR3 length: 13 residues. Method: immunoSEQ multiplex PCR; TCRdb's copy keeps in-frame clones and lacks some. Here the sample spans 98,000 or so clones, roughly 90% being singletons. J is TRBJ2-2 and V is TRBV9, with D perhaps TRBD1 or TRBD2 (5 bases each). This material consisted of peripheral blood, taken on day 0 of AZD1222 vaccination. The sequence derives from an adult in good health. CDR3 sequence: CASSVGVAGELFF. DNA of the CDR3: TGTGCCAGCAGCGTGGGGGTGGCCGGGGAGCTGTTTTTT.